This TCR beta chain was captured by sequencing in a study of blood T cell repertoires in COVID-19. In the original processing: Using reference gene primer amplification, nucleated cell counts were estimated. Method: immunoSEQ multiplex PCR; TCRdb's copy keeps in-frame clones and lacks some. D and trimming were read from the DNA, whereas the V and J calls and clone size are those reported in that table. The sample consists of 150,000 to 200,000 clones, almost 85% of them appearing once. This TCR was sampled from a man aged 18 to 29 with active or convalescent COVID-19. Material: peripheral blood.

The CDR3 region is CASSYAGTSGDEQFF. CDR3 DNA sequence: TGTGCCAGCAGTTACGCCGGGACTAGCGGGGACGAGCAGTTCTTC. The chain employs TRBV6-2 or TRBV6-3 and TRBJ2-1; 13 bases agree with TRBD2. The CDR3 runs 15 residues. Germline V gene sequence: CDR1 MNHEY, CDR2 SVGEGT. V shed 2 bases and J 10 bases; nucleotides not matched to a gene: 5.